This passage covers 2 T cell receptor beta chains from one sample sequenced in a study of blood T cell repertoires in COVID-19. TCRdb's table, derived via immunoSEQ multiplex PCR, lists solely in-frame clones and lacks some. The sample has 100,000 to 150,000 clones, around 77% seen once. The sample comprised peripheral blood. These receptors were taken from a human donor in a cohort sampled during active COVID-19.

The chain carries TRBV5-1 and TRBJ1-1; TRBD1 is a possible D gene (6 bases). The V gene lost 2 bases and the J gene lost 3 bases, with 14 bases spanning the gap. Looked up from germline, CDR1 is SGHRS and CDR2 is YFSETQ. The CDR3 is 15 residues long. In DNA form, the CDR3 reads TGCGCCAGCAGCTTCGGCAGGGGCCCGTACACTGAAGCTTTCTTT. Translated, it gives CASSFGRGPYTEAFF.

This clone was seen once. This CDR3 reads CASSPPARVTGELFF. CDR3 nucleotide sequence: TGTGCCAGCTCACCACCGGCCAGGGTAACCGGGGAGCTGTTTTTT. J is TRBJ2-2 and V is TRBV18; tentative D call: TRBD1 (5 bases). The V end was cut by 0 bases, the J end by 5 bases, with 10 bases between. The CDR3 covers 15 residues. Looked up from germline, CDR1 is KGHSH and CDR2 is LQKENI.